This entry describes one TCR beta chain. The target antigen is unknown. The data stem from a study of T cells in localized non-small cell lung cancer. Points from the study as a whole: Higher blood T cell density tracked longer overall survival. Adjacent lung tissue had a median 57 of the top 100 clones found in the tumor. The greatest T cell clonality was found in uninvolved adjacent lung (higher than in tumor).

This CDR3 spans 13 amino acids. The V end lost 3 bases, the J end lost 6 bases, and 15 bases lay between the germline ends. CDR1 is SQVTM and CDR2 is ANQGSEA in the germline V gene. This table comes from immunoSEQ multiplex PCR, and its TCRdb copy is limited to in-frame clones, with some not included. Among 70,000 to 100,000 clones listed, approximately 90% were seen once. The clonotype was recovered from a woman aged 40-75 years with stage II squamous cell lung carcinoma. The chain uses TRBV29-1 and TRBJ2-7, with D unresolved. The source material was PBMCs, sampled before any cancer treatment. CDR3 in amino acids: CSVDSGPQLEQYF. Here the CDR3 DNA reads TGCAGCGTTGATTCTGGACCACAACTCGAGCAGTACTTC.